The 11 T cell receptor beta chains below come from one sample, sequenced in a study of long-term antiretroviral therapy in people with HIV. Assay version v3.0 of immunoSEQ was used, and it was run at survey level. Repertoires were generated with immunoSEQ multiplex PCR, while TCRdb's copy carries only in-frame clones and drops some. The repertoire holds about 20,000 clones, with roughly 75% as singletons. Sequences were derived from unsorted PBMCs, sampled 2.9 years after starting antiretroviral therapy. All receptors derive from a woman aged 30 to 39 with HIV.

This chain joins TRBV5-1 and TRBJ1-1; 8 bases agree with TRBD1. Germline CDR1 reads SGHRS; CDR2 reads YFSETQ. The CDR3 is 15 residues long. The V gene end was trimmed by 4 bases and the J gene end by 2 bases; junction bases not matched to a gene: 7. CDR3: CASSPGQGKNTEAFF. CDR3 coding DNA: TGCGCCAGCAGCCCTGGACAGGGCAAAAACACTGAAGCTTTCTTT.

The genes are TRBV5-1 and TRBJ1-1; D call uncertain. The germline V and J ends were trimmed by 0 bases and 5 bases, with 11 bases remaining between them. The CDR3 is 14 residues long. The germline gives CDR1 SGHRS, CDR2 YFSETQ. The CDR3 DNA is TGCGCCAGCAGCTTGGCCCAAGGGATGACTGAAGCTTTCTTT. As protein: CASSLAQGMTEAFF.

The J gene is TRBJ1-1, the V gene TRBV29-1; maybe TRBD1 (6 bases). The CDR3 runs to 14 residues. V was shortened by 6 bases and J by 2 bases, with 16 bases between the two germline ends. In germline, CDR1 is SQVTM, CDR2 ANQGSEA. This chain's CDR3 is CSVYVRGRNTEAFF. The CDR3 bases are TGCAGCGTGTACGTCAGGGGCCGAAACACTGAAGCTTTCTTT.

This clone showed up just a few times. This chain connects TRBV10-3 to TRBJ2-6, with D uncertain. Germline values: CDR1 ENHRY, CDR2 SYGVKD. Trimming shortened V by 1 base and J by 1 base, and 8 bases separated the two germline ends. The CDR3 length is 16 residues. CDR3 residues: CAISEFKGSGANVLTF. CDR3 in DNA: TGTGCCATCAGTGAGTTTAAGGGTTCTGGGGCCAACGTCCTGACTTTC.

The J gene is TRBJ1-2, the V gene TRBV7-2; no clear D. Trimming stripped 5 bases from V and 0 bases from J, with 13 bases between. Germline V gene lookup returns CDR1 SGHTA and CDR2 FQGNSA. The CDR3 contains 15 residues. The CDR3 protein is CASSRRVTPNYGYTF. The DNA for the CDR3 is TGTGCCAGCAGCCGTCGGGTGACCCCTAACTATGGCTACACCTTC.

On this clone: At one end, the junction sequence differs from germline, possibly due to a read error. The genes are TRBV7-8 and TRBJ1-1, with 7 bases fitting TRBD1. There are 11 residues in the CDR3. Germline V gives CDR1 SGHVS, CDR2 FQNEAQ. The CDR3 DNA is TGTGCCAGCAGCTTAGGGGGACAGCTCGGGTTT. Encoded protein: CASSLGGQLGF.

V and J are TRBV7-9 and TRBJ2-1; D not certain. V lost 0 bases, J lost 6 bases, and 12 bases lay in between. This CDR3 comprises 15 residues. Looked up from germline, CDR1 is SEHNR and CDR2 is FQNEAQ (reference sequence). CDR3 coding DNA: TGTGCCAGCAGCTTAGCCCCGACACTATTCAATGAGCAGTTCTTC. Translation gives CASSLAPTLFNEQFF.

The chain recombines TRBV6-1 with TRBJ1-2, with 7 bases fitting TRBD1. Germline V gives CDR1 MNHNS, CDR2 SASEGT. J was trimmed by 0 bases and V by 4 bases; bases with no gene match: 11. This CDR3 is 17 amino acids long. CDR3 in amino acids: CASSGPRSGTANYGYTF. Here the CDR3 DNA reads TGTGCCAGCAGTGGACCCCGTTCCGGGACAGCTAACTATGGCTACACCTTC.

V usage is TRBV2 and J usage is TRBJ2-3; D might be TRBD1 (7 bases). Per germline, CDR1 SNHLY and CDR2 FYNNEI. The CDR3 extends over 13 amino acids. Trimming shortened V by 6 bases and J by 5 bases, and 12 bases separated the two germline ends. CDR3 sequence (DNA): TGTGCCAGCAGCAGGGGGGATATAGATACGCAGTATTTT. This encodes CASSRGDIDTQYF.

The chain links TRBV4-1 to TRBJ1-5; weak D call: TRBD1 (5 bases). V lost 0 bases to trimming and J lost 3 bases, with 9 bases between them. The germline CDR1 and CDR2 sequences are MGHRA and YSYEKL. This CDR3 region has 15 residues. For the CDR3, the DNA is TGCGCCAGCAGCCAAGAGGGGACCGCCAATCAGCCCCAGCATTTT. Translated: CASSQEGTANQPQHF.

The CDR3 DNA reads TGTGCCAGCAGCACCCGGGACAGGGCCAACACCGGGGAGCTGTTTTTT. This gives the protein CASSTRDRANTGELFF. This chain uses TRBV9 with TRBJ2-2, with 9 bases matching TRBD1. The CDR3 covers 16 residues. Germline V CDR1 and CDR2: SGDLS, YYNGEE. V shed 4 bases, J shed 2 bases, and the junction held 6 bases outside the gene matches.